Listed here are 27 T cell receptor beta chains from one sample, sequenced in a study of blood T cell repertoires in COVID-19. Libraries were prepared by immunoSEQ multiplex PCR; TCRdb keeps only in-frame clonotypes and omits some of them. The table lists about 430,000 clones, approximately 91% of them singletons. The sequenced sample was PBMCs or T cells enriched from blood (not recorded which). These receptors originate from a woman aged 18-29 years who had been exposed to COVID-19.

V is TRBV27 and J is TRBJ2-7, with D possibly being TRBD2 (6 bases). V lost 5 bases and J 2 bases, leaving 13 bases between the germline ends. The CDR3 length is 14 residues. Germline-derived CDR1 and CDR2 are MNHEY and SMNVEV (reference sequence). CDR3 region: CASSTPGRTYEQYF. CDR3 in DNA: TGTGCCAGCAGTACACCGGGGAGGACCTACGAGCAGTACTTC.

Concerning this clone: The junction departs from germline at one end; a sequencing error may be responsible. V gene TRBV5-4 combines with J gene TRBJ1-4, with 8 nucleotides matching TRBD1. Germline V gene lookup returns CDR1 SGHNT and CDR2 YYREEE (reference sequence). There are 12 residues in the CDR3. The DNA for the CDR3 is TGTGCCAGCAGCCGAGACAGGGGAACCGTAATTTTT. This codes for CASSRDRGTVIF. The full variable domain, with the rest looked up from reference TRBV5-4 and TRBJ1-4, is ETGVTQSPTHLIKTRGQQVTLRCSSQSGHNTVSWYQQALGQGPQFIFQYYREEENGRGNFPPRFSGLQFPNYSSELNVNALELDDSALYLCASSRDRGTVIFGSGTQLSVL.

J is TRBJ2-2 and V is TRBV29-1; D unclear. The CDR3 spans 14 residues. Germline loops: CDR1 SQVTM, CDR2 ANQGSEA. V gave up 2 bases and J gave up 2 bases, with 9 bases separating them. DNA for the CDR3: TGCAGCGTTGAATCTGGAGAAAACACCGGGGAGCTGTTTTTT. Protein sequence: CSVESGENTGELFF.

This chain connects TRBV7-3 to TRBJ2-7, with D possibly matching TRBD2 (5 bases). The V end lost 5 bases, the J end lost 0 bases, and 11 bases lay between the germline ends. This CDR3 is 14 amino acids long. Germline-derived CDR1 and CDR2 are SGHTA and FQGTGA. The DNA for the CDR3 is TGTGCCAGCAGCCTCGGACGGGACTCCTACGAGCAGTACTTC. This encodes CASSLGRDSYEQYF. The variable domain in full, with the rest retrieved from reference TRBV7-3 and TRBJ2-7, is GAGVSQTPSNKVTEKGKYVELRCDPISGHTALYWYRQSLGQGPEFLIYFQGTGAADDSGLPNDRFFAVRPEGSVSTLKIQRTERGDSAVYLCASSLGRDSYEQYFGPGTRLTVT.

The chain is built from TRBV7-6 and TRBJ2-2, with a weak D call TRBD2 (5 bases). Germline CDR1 and CDR2: SGHVS and FNYEAQ. V was cut by 1 base and J by 0 bases, with 15 bases left in between. The CDR3 is 18 amino acids. DNA of the CDR3: TGTGCCAGCAGCTTAGTCTCGGGCGGGCACGCGAACACCGGGGAGCTGTTTTTT. Its protein product is CASSLVSGGHANTGELFF. The full variable domain, rest sourced from reference TRBV7-6 and TRBJ2-2, is GAGVSQSPRYKVTKRGQDVALRCDPISGHVSLYWYRQALGQGPEFLTYFNYEAQQDKSGLPNDRFSAERPEGSISTLTIQRTEQRDSAMYRCASSLVSGGHANTGELFFGEGSRLTVL.

The gene calls are TRBV4-3 and TRBJ2-7; D is ambiguous. V gave up 2 bases and J gave up 5 bases, with 10 bases separating them. This CDR3 is built from 13 residues. CDR1 and CDR2 (germline): LGHNA, YSLEER. The CDR3 nucleotides are TGCGCCAGCAGCCAAAGTCCGGCGGACGAGCAGTACTTC. It encodes CASSQSPADEQYF.

The CDR3 sequence: CASRPTDRTGQPQHF. In nucleotides, the CDR3 is TGTGCCAGCAGACCTACCGACAGGACCGGGCAGCCCCAGCATTTT. The V and J genes are TRBV21-1 and TRBJ1-5; the table gives TRBD1 as D, unverified against the DNA. TRBV21-1 represents a pseudogene. This CDR3 contains 15 residues.

The chain combines TRBV9 with TRBJ2-3; D perhaps matches TRBD1 (5 bases). The V and J ends lost 4 bases and 0 bases respectively, with 18 bases between them. The germline V gene encodes CDR1 SGDLS and CDR2 YYNGEE. The CDR3 sequence is 17 residues long. For the CDR3, the DNA is TGTGCCAGCAGCCTCGGCGTAAAGGGGTCTAGCACAGATACGCAGTATTTT. Protein: CASSLGVKGSSTDTQYF.

The chain joins TRBV5-1 to TRBJ2-2; TRBD2 agrees at 8 bases. This CDR3 comprises 16 residues. J lost 6 bases, V lost 3 bases, and 10 bases had no gene match. Germline CDR1 and CDR2: SGHRS and YFSETQ. The CDR3 here is CASSWSSGTGAGELFF. The CDR3 DNA follows: TGCGCCAGCAGCTGGAGTAGCGGGACCGGCGCCGGGGAGCTGTTTTTT. Full variable domain (rest looked up from reference TRBV5-1 and TRBJ2-2): KAGVTQTPRYLIKTRGQQVTLSCSPISGHRSVSWYQQTPGQGLQFLFEYFSETQRNKGNFPGRFSGRQFSNSRSEMNVSTLELGDSALYLCASSWSSGTGAGELFFGEGSRLTVL.

The rearrangement joins TRBV10-2 to TRBJ2-7, with D possibly matching TRBD1 (6 bases). Trimming removed 5 bases at V and 4 bases at J, with 12 bases between. This CDR3 has 13 amino acids. The germline V gene has CDR1 WSHSY and CDR2 SAAADI. The CDR3 is CASSPGHLYEQYF. In nucleotides, the CDR3 is TGCGCCAGCAGTCCGGGACACCTTTACGAGCAGTACTTC.

On this clone itself: Other DNA sequences of this sample code for an identical CDR3. V gene TRBV29-1 combines with J gene TRBJ1-3; the D is unclear. Trimming cost V 4 bases and J 0 bases, with 4 bases left between them. The CDR3 runs 12 residues. Per germline, CDR1 SQVTM and CDR2 ANQGSEA. In DNA form, the CDR3 reads TGCAGCGTTGCGAGCTCTGGAAACACCATATATTTT. It encodes CSVASSGNTIYF.

This chain links TRBV7-6 with TRBJ2-3; 9 nucleotides align to TRBD2. Losses at the gene ends were 1 base for V and 2 bases for J; bases not matched to a gene: 4. Germline V lookup: CDR1 SGHVS, CDR2 FNYEAQ. The CDR3 is 16 amino acids. CDR3 in DNA: TGTGCCAGCAGCTTAGGAGCGGGAGGATCCACAGATACGCAGTATTTT. This encodes CASSLGAGGSTDTQYF.

V usage is TRBV7-9 and J usage is TRBJ2-5; 7 positions agree with TRBD1. J was trimmed by 2 bases and V by 5 bases; bases with no gene match: 5. Germline CDR1 is SEHNR and CDR2 is FQNEAQ (reference sequence). The CDR3 consists of 14 residues. CDR3 protein: CASSQQTGQETQYF. The CDR3 DNA is TGTGCCAGCAGCCAACAGACAGGGCAAGAGACCCAGTACTTC.

The chain uses TRBV27 and TRBJ1-4; 7 positions agree with TRBD1. CDR3 length equals 15 residues. The germline V gene has CDR1 MNHEY and CDR2 SMNVEV (reference sequence). The CDR3 loop reads CASGLRQGTNEKLFF. The DNA of the CDR3 is TGTGCTAGTGGGCTACGACAGGGTACTAATGAAAAACTGTTTTTT.

The gene calls are TRBV3-1 (or the pseudogene TRBV3-2) and TRBJ2-5, with 8 positions matching TRBD1. The CDR3 length is 13 residues. Germline assignment: CDR1 LGHDT and CDR2 YNNKEL (reference sequence). Unmatched junction bases numbered 2, after V lost 1 base and J lost 7 bases. The CDR3 loop is CASSQGQGMTQYF. As DNA, the CDR3 is TGTGCCAGCAGCCAAGGACAGGGGATGACCCAGTACTTC.

V usage is TRBV6-1 and J usage is TRBJ1-1, with 10 bases lining up with TRBD1. This CDR3 comprises 15 residues. V was clipped by 3 bases and J by 11 bases; unmatched bases: 12. CDR1 is MNHNS, CDR2 SASEGT, per germline. The chain's CDR3 is CASSDSPWDRGGAFF. Written as DNA, the CDR3 is TGTGCCAGCAGTGATAGTCCCTGGGACAGGGGTGGTGCTTTCTTT.

V is TRBV7-6 and J is TRBJ1-1, with 7 bases fitting TRBD1. This CDR3 spans 15 amino acids. V gave up 8 bases and J gave up 6 bases; unmatched junction bases: 15. CDR1 and CDR2 (germline): SGHVS, FNYEAQ. Written as DNA, the CDR3 is TGTGCCAGCCGGCCGACAGGGACTCTTTTAGCTGAAGCTTTCTTT. Residues: CASRPTGTLLAEAFF.

V is TRBV24-1 and J is TRBJ1-5, with D maybe TRBD1 (5 bases). In germline, CDR1 is KGHDR, CDR2 SFDVKD. This CDR3 contains 15 residues. V was pared by 4 bases and J by 3 bases, with 12 bases between. In DNA form, the CDR3 reads TGTGCCACCAGTGAGGGGGGACCGGTCAATCAGCCCCAGCATTTT. Protein: CATSEGGPVNQPQHF.

This chain uses TRBV5-6 with TRBJ1-3; D remains ambiguous. V shed 4 bases and J shed 4 bases, with 12 bases lying between them. Germline V gives CDR1 SGHDT, CDR2 YYEEEE. The CDR3 is 14 amino acids. The CDR3: CASSPESGGNTIYF. CDR3 nucleotide sequence: TGTGCCAGCAGCCCCGAAAGCGGGGGAAACACCATATATTTT.

The gene calls are TRBV7-6 and TRBJ2-2; D is perhaps TRBD2 (6 bases). Germline V gives CDR1 SGHVS, CDR2 FNYEAQ. CDR3 length equals 15 residues. The V end was cut by 1 base, the J end by 6 bases, with 12 bases between. The CDR3 here is CASSLVEGVAGELFF. In nucleotides, the CDR3 is TGTGCCAGCAGCTTAGTGGAGGGAGTAGCCGGGGAGCTGTTTTTT.

The chain carries TRBV25-1 and TRBJ1-1, with D perhaps matching TRBD1 (5 bases). The CDR3 is made up of 13 amino acids. Germline V gene data show CDR1 as MGHDK and CDR2 as SYGVNS. V was shortened by 3 bases and J by 3 bases, with 8 bases between the two germline ends. The CDR3 sequence: CASSDQTDTEAFF. Written as DNA, the CDR3 is TGTGCCAGCAGTGACCAGACAGACACTGAAGCTTTCTTT.

The gene calls are TRBV4-1 and TRBJ2-3; TRBD1 matches 7 bases. V lost 1 base and J lost 4; bases outside the gene matches: 2. The CDR3 contains 14 residues. Per germline, CDR1 MGHRA and CDR2 YSYEKL. CDR3 sequence: CASSQGQGPDTQYF. CDR3 nucleotides: TGCGCCAGCAGCCAAGGACAGGGTCCAGATACGCAGTATTTT.

This rearrangement joins TRBV19 to TRBJ1-2, with 9 bases aligning to TRBD1. The germline V gene has CDR1 LNHDA and CDR2 SQIVND (reference sequence). The CDR3 spans 14 residues. After removal of 8 bases from V and 4 bases from J, the junction contained 8 bases not matched to a gene. The CDR3 DNA reads as TGTGCCAGTGCCTCCGGGACAGGGCCCTATGGCTACACCTTC. This sequence encodes CASASGTGPYGYTF.

V and J are TRBV28 and TRBJ1-5; 10 positions agree with TRBD1. CDR1 and CDR2 (germline): MDHEN, SYDVKM. The CDR3 extends over 15 amino acids. With V trimmed by 4 bases and J by 5 bases, 5 bases remained unmatched. This chain's CDR3 is CASSWDRGAHQPQHF. For the CDR3, the DNA is TGTGCCAGCAGTTGGGACAGGGGTGCCCATCAGCCCCAGCATTTT. The full variable domain, with the rest looked up from reference TRBV28 and TRBJ1-5, is DVKVTQSSRYLVKRTGEKVFLECVQDMDHENMFWYRQDPGLGLRLIYFSYDVKMKEKGDIPEGYSVSREKKERFSLILESASTNQTSMYLCASSWDRGAHQPQHFGDGTRLSIL.

The sample holds a few counts of this clone. The V gene is TRBV21-1, the J gene TRBJ2-1; whether TRBD2, the table's D call, matches the DNA was not checked. TRBV21-1 is tagged as a pseudogene. The CDR3 contains 20 residues. The CDR3 loop is CASSTSGTSGNRSSYNEQFF. The CDR3 DNA sequence: TGTGCCAGCAGCACTTCCGGGACTAGCGGGAACCGAAGCTCCTACAATGAGCAGTTCTTC.

V is TRBV2 and J is TRBJ1-1, with D possibly being TRBD1 (6 bases). The germline V gene encodes CDR1 SNHLY and CDR2 FYNNEI. Trimming took 11 bases from V and 7 from J, leaving 14 bases between them. This CDR3 has 11 residues. Here the CDR3 DNA reads TGTGCCGGTGGAGGGGGGGTTGAAGCTTTCTTT. It encodes CAGGGGVEAFF.

The chain carries TRBV29-1 and TRBJ1-2; D ambiguous. There are 11 residues in the CDR3. Trimming left V 6 bases short and J 6 bases short, with 11 bases between. Germline loops: CDR1 SQVTM, CDR2 ANQGSEA. The CDR3 DNA reads TGCAGCGTCGGGATAAGTGATGGCTACACCTTC. This gives the protein CSVGISDGYTF.